This TCR beta chain was retrieved from a study of patients and donors after allogeneic stem cell transplantation. The CDR3 has 14 amino acids. Germline lookup yields CDR1 MNHEY and CDR2 SVGAGI. The germline V and J ends were trimmed by 4 bases and 0 bases, with 8 bases remaining between them. TCRdb reanalysed the RT-PCR reads using MiXCR and keeps one entry per CDR3 protein. The sample yields 410,000 or so distinct CDR3 sequences, around 16% seen once. The specimen sequenced was blood, either unsorted or a sorted T cell fraction (not recorded which). This sequence joins TRBV6-5 and TRBJ2-3; maybe TRBD2 (5 bases). This receptor was identified in a human donor who was either an allogeneic HSCT recipient or a stem cell or donor lymphocyte infusion donor (not recorded which). It is not recorded whose cells these are; they may come from a transplant donor. As DNA, the CDR3 is TGTGCCAGCAGTTTCGGGGATAGCACAGATACGCAGTATTTT. Amino acid sequence: CASSFGDSTDTQYF.